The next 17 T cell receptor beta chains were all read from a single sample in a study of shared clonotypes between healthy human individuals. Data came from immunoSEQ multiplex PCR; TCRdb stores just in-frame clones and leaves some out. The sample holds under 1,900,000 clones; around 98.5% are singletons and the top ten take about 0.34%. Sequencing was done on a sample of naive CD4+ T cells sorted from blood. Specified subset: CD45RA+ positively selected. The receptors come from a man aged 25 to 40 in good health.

The DNA of the CDR3 is TGCGCCAGCAGCTTGGCCTCTGTCCGAGGGGGGAATGAGCAGTTCTTC. It is translated as CASSLASVRGGNEQFF. The chain employs TRBV5-1 and TRBJ2-1; TRBD1 or TRBD2 may be the D gene (6 bases each). The CDR3 sequence is 16 residues long. V was pared by 0 bases and J by 7 bases, with 17 bases between. CDR1 and CDR2 (germline): SGHRS, YFSETQ.

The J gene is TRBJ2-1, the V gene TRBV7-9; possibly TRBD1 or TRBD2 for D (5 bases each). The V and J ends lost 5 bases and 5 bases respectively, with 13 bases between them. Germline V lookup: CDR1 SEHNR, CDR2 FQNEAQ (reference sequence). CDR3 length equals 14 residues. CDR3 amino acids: CASSPHGTDNEQFF. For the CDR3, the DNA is TGTGCCAGCAGCCCTCACGGGACCGACAATGAGCAGTTCTTC. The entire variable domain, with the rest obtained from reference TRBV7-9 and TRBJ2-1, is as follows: DTGVSQNPRHKITKRGQNVTFRCDPISEHNRLYWYRQTLGQGPEFLTYFQNEAQLEKSRLLSDRFSAERPKGSFSTLEIQRTEQGDSAMYLCASSPHGTDNEQFFGPGTRLTVL.

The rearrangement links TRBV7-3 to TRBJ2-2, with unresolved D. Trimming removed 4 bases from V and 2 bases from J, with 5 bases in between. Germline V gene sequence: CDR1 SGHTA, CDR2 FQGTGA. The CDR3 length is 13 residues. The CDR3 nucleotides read TGTGCCAGCAGCTCCCCCAACACCGGGGAGCTGTTTTTT. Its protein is CASSSPNTGELFF. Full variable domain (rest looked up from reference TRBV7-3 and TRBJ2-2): GAGVSQTPSNKVTEKGKYVELRCDPISGHTALYWYRQSLGQGPEFLIYFQGTGAADDSGLPNDRFFAVRPEGSVSTLKIQRTERGDSAVYLCASSSPNTGELFFGEGSRLTVL.

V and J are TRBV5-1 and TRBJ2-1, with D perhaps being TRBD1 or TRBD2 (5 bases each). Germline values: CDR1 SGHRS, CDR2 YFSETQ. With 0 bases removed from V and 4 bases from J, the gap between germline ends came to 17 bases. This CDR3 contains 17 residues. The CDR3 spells CASSLVSPGTQYNEQFF. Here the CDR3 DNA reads TGCGCCAGCAGCTTGGTATCCCCCGGGACCCAATACAATGAGCAGTTCTTC.

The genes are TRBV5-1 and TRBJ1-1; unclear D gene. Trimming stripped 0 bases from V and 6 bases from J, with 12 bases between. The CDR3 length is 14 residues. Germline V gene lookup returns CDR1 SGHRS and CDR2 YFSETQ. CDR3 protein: CASSLAGRAPEAFF. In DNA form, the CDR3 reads TGCGCCAGCAGCTTGGCCGGCAGAGCCCCTGAAGCTTTCTTT.

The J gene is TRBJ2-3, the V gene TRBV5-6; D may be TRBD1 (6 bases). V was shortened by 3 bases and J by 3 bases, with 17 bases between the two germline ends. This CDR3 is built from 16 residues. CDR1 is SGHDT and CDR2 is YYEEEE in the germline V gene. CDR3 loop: CASSSLQGLVTDTQYF. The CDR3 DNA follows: TGTGCCAGCAGCTCCCTTCAGGGGTTAGTAACAGATACGCAGTATTTT.

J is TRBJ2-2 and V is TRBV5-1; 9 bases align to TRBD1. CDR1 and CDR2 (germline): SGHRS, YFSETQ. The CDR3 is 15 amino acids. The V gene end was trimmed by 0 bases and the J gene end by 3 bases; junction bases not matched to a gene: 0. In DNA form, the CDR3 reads TGCGCCAGCAGCTTGGGGACAGGGGACACCGGGGAGCTGTTTTTT. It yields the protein CASSLGTGDTGELFF. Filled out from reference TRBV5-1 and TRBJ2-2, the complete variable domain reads KAGVTQTPRYLIKTRGQQVTLSCSPISGHRSVSWYQQTPGQGLQFLFEYFSETQRNKGNFPGRFSGRQFSNSRSEMNVSTLELGDSALYLCASSLGTGDTGELFFGEGSRLTVL.

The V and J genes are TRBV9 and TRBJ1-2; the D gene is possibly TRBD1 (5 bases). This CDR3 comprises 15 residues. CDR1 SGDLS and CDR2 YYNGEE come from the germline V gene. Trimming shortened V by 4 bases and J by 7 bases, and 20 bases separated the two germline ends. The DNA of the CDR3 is TGTGCCAGCAGCCCAAGAGGGGTCGGGCAGGGTGGCTACACCTTC. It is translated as CASSPRGVGQGGYTF.

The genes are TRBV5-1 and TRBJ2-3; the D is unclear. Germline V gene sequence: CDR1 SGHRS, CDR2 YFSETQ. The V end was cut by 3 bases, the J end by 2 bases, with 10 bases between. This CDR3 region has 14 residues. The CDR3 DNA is TGCGCCAGCAGCTGGGTAGTTTACACAGATACGCAGTATTTT. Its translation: CASSWVVYTDTQYF.

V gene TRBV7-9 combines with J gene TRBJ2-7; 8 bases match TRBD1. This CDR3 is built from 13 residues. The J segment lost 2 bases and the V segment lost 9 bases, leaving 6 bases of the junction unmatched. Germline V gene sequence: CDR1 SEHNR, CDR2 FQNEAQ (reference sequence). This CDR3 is CARTGDRTYEQYF. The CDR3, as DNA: TGTGCCAGAACTGGGGACAGGACCTACGAGCAGTACTTC.

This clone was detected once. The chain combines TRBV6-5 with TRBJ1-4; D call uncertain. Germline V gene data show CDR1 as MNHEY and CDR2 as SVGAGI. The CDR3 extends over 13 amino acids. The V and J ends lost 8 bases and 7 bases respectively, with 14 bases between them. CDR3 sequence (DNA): TGTGCCAGCTCTGGACTGTCAAGTGAAAAACTGTTTTTT. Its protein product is CASSGLSSEKLFF.

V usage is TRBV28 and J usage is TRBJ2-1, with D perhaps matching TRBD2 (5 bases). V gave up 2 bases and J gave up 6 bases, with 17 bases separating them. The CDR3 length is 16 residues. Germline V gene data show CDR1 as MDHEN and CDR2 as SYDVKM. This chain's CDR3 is CASSLRGRRILNEQFF. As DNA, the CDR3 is TGTGCCAGCAGTTTAAGAGGGAGAAGGATCCTCAATGAGCAGTTCTTC.

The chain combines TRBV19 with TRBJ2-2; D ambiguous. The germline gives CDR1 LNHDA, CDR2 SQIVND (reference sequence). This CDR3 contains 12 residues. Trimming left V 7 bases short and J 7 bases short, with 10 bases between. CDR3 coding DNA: TGTGCCAGTACCTCCCCCCGCGGGGAGCTGTTTTTT. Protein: CASTSPRGELFF.

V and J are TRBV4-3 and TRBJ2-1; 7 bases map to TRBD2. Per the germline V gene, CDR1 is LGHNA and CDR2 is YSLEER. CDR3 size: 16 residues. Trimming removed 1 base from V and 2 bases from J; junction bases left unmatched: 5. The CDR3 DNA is TGCGCCAGCAGCCAAGTCAGCGGGACTACCTACAATGAGCAGTTCTTC. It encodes CASSQVSGTTYNEQFF.

CDR3 bases: TGCGCCAGCAGCGAGACTATTATGTCATACGAGCAGTACTTC. It is translated as CASSETIMSYEQYF. This chain uses TRBV5-1 with TRBJ2-7; possibly TRBD2 for D (5 bases). The CDR3 runs to 14 residues. Between the trimmed V and J ends, which lost 4 bases and 4 bases, there was a span of 15 bases. Germline V gives CDR1 SGHRS, CDR2 YFSETQ.

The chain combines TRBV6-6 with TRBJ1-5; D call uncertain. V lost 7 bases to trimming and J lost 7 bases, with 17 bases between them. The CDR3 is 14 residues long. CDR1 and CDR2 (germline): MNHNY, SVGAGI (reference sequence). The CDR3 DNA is TGTGCCAGCACAACGTTGACATATAAGCAGCCCCAGCATTTT. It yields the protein CASTTLTYKQPQHF.

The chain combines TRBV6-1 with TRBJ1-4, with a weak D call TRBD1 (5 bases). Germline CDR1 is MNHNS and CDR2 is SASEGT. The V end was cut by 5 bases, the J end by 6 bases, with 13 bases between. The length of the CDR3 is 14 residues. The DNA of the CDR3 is TGTGCCAGCAGTAAGACGGGACGCGATGAAAAACTGTTTTTT. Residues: CASSKTGRDEKLFF.